This entry is about one T cell receptor beta chain. These data originate in a study of T cell changes during pregnancy in multiple sclerosis. V was clipped by 2 bases and J by 0 bases, with 6 bases between them. The CDR3 is 13 amino acids. Germline loops: CDR1 SQVTM, CDR2 ANQGSEA. Sequencing used immunoSEQ multiplex PCR; TCRdb keeps in-frame clones, though not all of them. The table has approximately 34,000 clones, about 92% seen once. The sequencing here drew on CD4+ T cells from peripheral blood mononuclear cells, taken in the second trimester of pregnancy. The sequence was collected from a female donor with multiple sclerosis, enrolled in a pregnancy study. The chain joins TRBV29-1 to TRBJ2-3; D call uncertain. The CDR3 is CSVETVSTDTQYF. The CDR3 DNA reads as TGCAGCGTTGAAACAGTCAGCACAGATACGCAGTATTTT.